Listed below are T cell receptor beta chains from one sample, sequenced in a study of identical twins. TCRdb passed the 5' RACE reads through MiXCR, listing each CDR3 protein once. The table lists around 250,000 distinct CDR3 sequences, about 8.9% of them singletons. The same sample was also used in a study of yellow fever vaccine responses in identical twins.

Sample: CD8+ T cells sorted from blood. Receptor source: a woman aged 18-30 years in good health. Both conserved end residues are part of each CDR3. Each record gives: clone size, V gene, D gene, J gene, CDR3 protein, CDR3 DNA. The D gene is left open where the match is weak. Some rows have no size entry. The others give once, few or many, or a class for an expanded clone.

NA	TRBV10-1	NA	TRBJ2-7	CASPGVGEQYF	TGCGCCAGTCCAGGGGTGGGCGAGCAGTACTTC
NA	TRBV12-3/TRBV12-4	NA	TRBJ2-6	CASTKAPSGANVLTF	TGTGCCAGCACGAAGGCCCCCTCTGGGGCCAACGTCCTGACTTTC
many	TRBV7-2	TRBD2	TRBJ2-3	CASSQVGRGDTQYF	TGTGCCAGCAGCCAAGTAGGGAGGGGAGATACGCAGTATTTT
many	TRBV21-1	NA	TRBJ2-3	CASSPRTSGGGTDTQYF	TGTGCCAGCAGCCCCCGGACTAGCGGGGGGGGCACAGATACGCAGTATTTT
few	TRBV6-2/TRBV6-3	NA	TRBJ2-1	CASSYEPRPRYNEQFF	TGTGCCAGCAGTTACGAACCGCGGCCACGTTACAATGAGCAGTTCTTC
NA	TRBV27	TRBD2	TRBJ2-5	CASSDSLAGGLETQYF	TGTGCCAGCAGTGACTCTCTAGCGGGGGGGCTAGAGACCCAGTACTTC
many	TRBV15	NA	TRBJ2-1	CATSREAGKGSNEQFF	TGTGCCACCAGCAGAGAAGCAGGGAAGGGGTCCAATGAGCAGTTCTTC
many	TRBV4-1	TRBD2	TRBJ2-3	CASSQSSRLAGVFSGDTQYF	TGCGCCAGCAGCCAAAGTTCTAGGTTAGCGGGAGTTTTCTCCGGAGATACGCAGTATTTT
many	TRBV11-2	NA	TRBJ2-1	CASSSSGPEYNEQFF	TGTGCCAGCAGCTCCAGCGGGCCCGAATACAATGAGCAGTTCTTC
many	TRBV4-1	NA	TRBJ1-2	CASSQEGAGVYGYTF	TGCGCCAGCAGCCAAGAGGGGGCAGGGGTCTATGGCTACACCTTC
many	TRBV28	NA	TRBJ2-1	CASTITGSYNEQFF	TGTGCCAGCACCATCACAGGGTCCTACAATGAGCAGTTCTTC
many	TRBV15	NA	TRBJ2-7	CATSPSGDSYEQYF	TGTGCCACCAGCCCTTCTGGGGACTCTTACGAGCAGTACTTC
NA	TRBV28	NA	TRBJ2-7	CASSPRGGPLYEQYF	TGTGCCAGCAGCCCCAGGGGGGGCCCTCTTTACGAGCAGTACTTC
many	TRBV4-1	TRBD1	TRBJ2-7	CASSPTGNHEQYF	TGCGCCAGCAGCCCGACAGGGAACCACGAGCAGTACTTC
NA	TRBV25-1	TRBD1	TRBJ2-2	CASSSNRDRISGKHPGELFF	TGTGCCAGCAGTAGCAACCGGGACAGGATTAGCGGAAAGCATCCCGGGGAGCTGTTTTTT
NA	TRBV27	TRBD2	TRBJ2-3	CASSLPSGGPSTDTQYF	TGTGCCAGCAGTCTCCCTAGCGGGGGGCCGTCCACAGATACGCAGTATTTT
few	TRBV4-3	NA	TRBJ2-1	CASSVSGSAQQFF	TGCGCCAGCAGCGTAAGCGGGTCGGCGCAGCAGTTCTTC
few	TRBV2	NA	TRBJ2-5	CASSLPSGAETQYF	TGTGCCAGCAGTCTCCCATCGGGAGCAGAGACCCAGTACTTC
many	TRBV7-3	TRBD2	TRBJ2-5	CASSLNSGGSIETQYF	TGTGCCAGCAGCTTAAATAGCGGGGGATCCATAGAGACCCAGTACTTC
few	TRBV24-1	NA	TRBJ2-4	CATSDRTSGTYYF	TGTGCCACCAGTGATAGAACTTCCGGAACCTACTACTTC
many	TRBV29-1	NA	TRBJ2-7	CSVVLSPYEQYF	TGCAGCGTTGTACTATCTCCCTACGAGCAGTACTTC
few	TRBV9	TRBD1	TRBJ2-2	CASSGGTGAGELFF	TGTGCCAGCAGCGGGGGGACAGGGGCCGGGGAGCTGTTTTTT
many	TRBV29-1	TRBD2	TRBJ2-1	CSVELSGRDNEQFF	TGCAGCGTTGAATTAAGCGGGAGGGACAATGAGCAGTTCTTC
few	TRBV3-1	NA	TRBJ2-3	CASSHGSLTDAQYF	TGTGCCAGCAGCCACGGCAGCCTCACAGATGCGCAGTATTTT
few	TRBV6-5	NA	TRBJ2-5	CASSYSPAASQETQYF	TGTGCCAGCAGTTACTCGCCAGCGGCAAGCCAAGAGACCCAGTACTTC
NA	TRBV11-1	TRBD2	TRBJ2-1	CASSETSGGADEQFF	TGTGCCAGCAGCGAGACTAGCGGGGGGGCCGATGAGCAGTTCTTC
many	TRBV27	NA	TRBJ2-2	CASSLSVHGELFF	TGTGCCAGCAGTTTATCGGTCCACGGGGAGCTGTTTTTT
NA	TRBV7-6	NA	TRBJ1-6	CASSLEGRGGNSPLHF	TGTGCCAGCAGCTTAGAAGGGAGGGGTGGGAATTCACCCCTCCACTTT
few	TRBV5-1	TRBD2	TRBJ2-7	CASSLTTSGSYEQYF	TGCGCCAGCAGCTTAACAACTAGCGGGAGCTACGAGCAGTACTTC
many	TRBV29-1	TRBD2	TRBJ2-1	CSSSSGPVLDEQFF	TGCAGCTCTTCTAGCGGGCCTGTATTGGATGAGCAGTTCTTC
NA	TRBV20-1	NA	TRBJ2-7	CSARRTVTYEQYF	TGCAGTGCTAGACGGACGGTTACCTACGAGCAGTACTTC